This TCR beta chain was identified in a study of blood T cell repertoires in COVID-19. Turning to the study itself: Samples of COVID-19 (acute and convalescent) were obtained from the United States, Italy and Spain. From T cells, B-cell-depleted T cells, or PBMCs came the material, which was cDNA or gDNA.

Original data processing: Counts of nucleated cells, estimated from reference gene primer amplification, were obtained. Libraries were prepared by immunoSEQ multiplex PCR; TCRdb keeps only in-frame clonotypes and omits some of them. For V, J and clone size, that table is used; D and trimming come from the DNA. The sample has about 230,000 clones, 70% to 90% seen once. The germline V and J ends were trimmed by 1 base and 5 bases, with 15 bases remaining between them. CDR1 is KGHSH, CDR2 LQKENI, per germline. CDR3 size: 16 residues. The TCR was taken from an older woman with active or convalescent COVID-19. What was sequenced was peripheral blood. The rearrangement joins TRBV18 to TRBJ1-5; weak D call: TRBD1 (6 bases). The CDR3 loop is CASSPQQGREHQPQHF. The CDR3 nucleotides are TGTGCCAGCTCACCACAACAGGGTAGGGAACATCAGCCCCAGCATTTT.